These 11 T cell receptor beta chains share one sample of origin, sequenced in a study of T-cell memory formation after mild COVID-19. From the 5' RACE reads, TCRdb called clonotypes with MiXCR, one entry per CDR3 protein. The sample consists of 550,000 to 700,000 distinct CDR3 sequences, roughly a sixth of them appearing once. Sequencing used PBMCs or a T cell subset sorted from them (not recorded which). Source of these receptors: an adult woman who had mild COVID-19 (a few samples of this study predate the infection). Cell type and time point are not known.

This clonotype has just a few counts. This chain connects TRBV7-8 to TRBJ2-3; tentative D call: TRBD1 (5 bases). CDR1 is SGHVS, CDR2 FQNEAQ, per germline. The CDR3 runs to 14 residues. Trimming took off 5 bases at V and 2 bases at J, with 11 bases between the two ends. This chain's CDR3 is CASSQGRNTDTQYF. CDR3 DNA sequence: TGTGCCAGCAGCCAGGGCCGCAACACAGATACGCAGTATTTT.

The chain couples TRBV19 to TRBJ2-5; TRBD2 matches 10 bases. Germline loops: CDR1 LNHDA, CDR2 SQIVND (reference sequence). The V gene end was trimmed by 1 base and the J gene end by 4 bases; junction bases not matched to a gene: 0. CDR3 size: 14 residues. CDR3 amino acids: CASSIGLAGETQYF. As DNA, the CDR3 is TGTGCCAGTAGTATAGGACTAGCGGGAGAGACCCAGTACTTC.

This clonotype turned up a few times. This chain connects TRBV7-9 to TRBJ2-1; TRBD1 agrees at 8 bases. The V gene's germline CDR1 is SEHNR and CDR2 FQNEAQ (reference sequence). The CDR3 consists of 16 residues. V trimming: 5 bases; J trimming: 6 bases; junction bases outside the gene matches: 12. CDR3 DNA sequence: TGTGCCAGCAGCCCCCCGGACAGGGTAGTCTTCAATGAGCAGTTCTTC. It codes for CASSPPDRVVFNEQFF.

With respect to this clonotype: The junction departs from germline at one end; a sequencing error may be responsible. The chain links TRBV19 to TRBJ2-7; D may be TRBD2 (6 bases). The CDR3 is 13 amino acids. From germline, CDR1 is LNHDA and CDR2 SQIVND (reference sequence). CDR3 in amino acids: CASSIGGSDEQYF. CDR3 coding DNA: TGTGCCAGCAGTATCGGGGGTTCCGACGAGCAGTACTTC.

The chain recombines TRBV7-9 with TRBJ2-7; D may be TRBD1 (6 bases). CDR1 SEHNR and CDR2 FQNEAQ come from the germline V gene (reference sequence). This CDR3 has 14 amino acids. Trimming cost V 4 bases and J 3 bases, with 13 bases left between them. The CDR3 spells CASSYTGNLYEQYF. The DNA for the CDR3 is TGTGCCAGCAGCTACACAGGGAACCTCTACGAGCAGTACTTC. The full variable domain, rest sourced from reference TRBV7-9 and TRBJ2-7, is DTGVSQNPRHKITKRGQNVTFRCDPISEHNRLYWYRQTLGQGPEFLTYFQNEAQLEKSRLLSDRFSAERPKGSFSTLEIQRTEQGDSAMYLCASSYTGNLYEQYFGPGTRLTVT.

The chain combines TRBV7-9 with TRBJ2-7; TRBD2 matches 11 bases. Unmatched junction bases numbered 6, after V lost 1 base and J lost 7 bases. The germline CDR1 and CDR2 sequences are SEHNR and FQNEAQ (reference sequence). CDR3 length: 15 residues. CDR3 sequence (DNA): TGTGCCAGCAGCTTAGGGGGACTAGCGGCAGGGGAGCAGTACTTC. Residues: CASSLGGLAAGEQYF.

This clonotype was detected many times. The chain links TRBV19 to TRBJ2-3; 12 positions agree with TRBD2. In germline, CDR1 is LNHDA, CDR2 SQIVND (reference sequence). The CDR3 has 15 amino acids. The DNA for the CDR3 is TGTGCTGTATATACTAGCGGGGGGTTGACAGATACGCAGTATTTT. It specifies CAVYTSGGLTDTQYF.

This chain uses TRBV27 with TRBJ1-1, with D tentatively TRBD1 (5 bases). V was clipped by 8 bases and J by 3 bases, with 31 bases between them. The CDR3 has 19 residues. The germline CDR1 and CDR2 sequences are MNHEY and SMNVEV (reference sequence). The CDR3 sequence is CASSRLTGTYLRKDTEAFF. CDR3 bases: TGTGCCAGCTCCCGTTTAACCGGGACCTACTTGCGGAAGGACACTGAAGCTTTCTTT.

This clonotype has only a few counts. This sequence joins TRBV12-3 or TRBV12-4 and TRBJ1-1; D is unclear. The CDR3 is made up of 14 amino acids. The V and J ends lost 5 bases and 6 bases respectively, with 16 bases between them. The CDR3: CASSPRVREAEAFF. Here the CDR3 DNA reads TGTGCCAGCAGTCCAAGGGTGAGAGAGGCTGAAGCTTTCTTT.

The chain joins TRBV12-3 or TRBV12-4 to TRBJ1-1; possibly TRBD1 for D (5 bases). The ends were cut back, 6 bases at V and 7 bases at J, with 12 bases in the middle. The CDR3 has 12 amino acids. The chain's CDR3 is CASSLGTVEAFF. Written as DNA, the CDR3 is TGTGCCAGCAGCTTGGGGACGGTTGAAGCTTTCTTT.

This clonotype was seen many times. The CDR3: CASSLVKDFRETQYF. The CDR3, as DNA: TGCGCCAGCAGCTTGGTAAAGGATTTTAGAGAGACCCAGTACTTC. The rearrangement joins TRBV5-1 to TRBJ2-5, with no clear D. Germline CDR1 reads SGHRS; CDR2 reads YFSETQ. Trimming took 0 bases from V and 4 from J, leaving 13 bases between them. The CDR3 contains 15 residues.